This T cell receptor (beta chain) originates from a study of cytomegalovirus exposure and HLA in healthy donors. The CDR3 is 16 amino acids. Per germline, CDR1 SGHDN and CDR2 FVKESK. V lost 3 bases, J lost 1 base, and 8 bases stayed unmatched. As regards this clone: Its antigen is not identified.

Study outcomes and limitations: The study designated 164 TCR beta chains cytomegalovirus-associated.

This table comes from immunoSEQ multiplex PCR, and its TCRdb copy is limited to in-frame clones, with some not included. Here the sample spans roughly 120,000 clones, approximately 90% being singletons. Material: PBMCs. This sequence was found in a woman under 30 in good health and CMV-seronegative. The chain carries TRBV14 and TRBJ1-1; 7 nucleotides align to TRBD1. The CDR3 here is CASSHFTGARNTEAFF. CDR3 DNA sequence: TGTGCCAGCAGCCACTTTACAGGGGCCCGGAACACTGAAGCTTTCTTT.